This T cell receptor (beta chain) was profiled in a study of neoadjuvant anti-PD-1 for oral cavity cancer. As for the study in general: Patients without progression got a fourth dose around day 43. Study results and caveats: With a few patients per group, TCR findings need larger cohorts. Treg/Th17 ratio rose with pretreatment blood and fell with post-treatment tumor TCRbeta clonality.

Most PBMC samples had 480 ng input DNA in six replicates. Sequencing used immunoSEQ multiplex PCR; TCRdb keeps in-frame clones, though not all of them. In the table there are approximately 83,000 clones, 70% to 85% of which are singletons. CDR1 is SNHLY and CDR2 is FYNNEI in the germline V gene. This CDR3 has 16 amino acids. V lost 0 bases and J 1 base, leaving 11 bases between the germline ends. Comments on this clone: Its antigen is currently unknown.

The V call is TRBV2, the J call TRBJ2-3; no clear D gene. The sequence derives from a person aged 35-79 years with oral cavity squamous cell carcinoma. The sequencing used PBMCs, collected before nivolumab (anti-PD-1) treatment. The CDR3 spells CASSEATVAGTDTQYF. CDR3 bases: TGTGCCAGCAGTGAAGCGACCGTTGCGGGCACAGATACGCAGTATTTT. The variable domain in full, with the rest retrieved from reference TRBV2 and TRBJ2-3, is EPEVTQTPSHQVTQMGQEVILRCVPISNHLYFYWYRQILGQKVEFLVSFYNNEISEKSEIFDDQFSVERPDGSNFTLKIRSTKLEDSAMYFCASSEATVAGTDTQYFGPGTRLTVL.